The rows below give T cell receptor beta chains drawn from one sample of a study of radiation and T cells in renal cell carcinoma. The assay was immunoSEQ multiplex PCR, and TCRdb's table has in-frame clones only and misses some. The repertoire holds more than 20,000 clones, with roughly 80% as singletons. The sample here was blood, taken from a patient whose treatment included radiotherapy and nephrectomy. The origin of the receptors is a man in his sixties with renal cell carcinoma. CDR3s include the opening cysteine and the closing phenylalanine or tryptophan. D genes are given only for firm matches. Clone sizes are given selectively: once, few, many, or a class where the clone is expanded.

>-|-|TRBV21-1|TRBJ2-7
CASIVRAQVYEQYF
TGTGCCAGCATCGTGCGGGCACAGGTCTACGAGCAGTACTTC
>few|-|TRBV30|TRBJ1-5
CAWSGGFSNQPQHF
TGTGCCTGGAGTGGAGGTTTTAGCAATCAGCCCCAGCATTTT
>-|-|TRBV25-1|TRBJ2-7
CASSDLYEQYF
TGTGCCAGCAGTGACCTCTACGAGCAGTACTTC
>-|TRBD2|TRBV30|TRBJ2-7
CAWSVLSGSEQYF
TGTGCCTGGAGTGTACTTAGCGGGAGCGAGCAGTACTTC
>-|TRBD2|TRBV9|TRBJ2-5
CASSKVVAGDWETQYF
TGTGCCAGCAGCAAAGTGGTAGCGGGGGACTGGGAGACCCAGTACTTC
>once|-|TRBV10-2|TRBJ2-1
CASNRGGNNEQFF
TGCGCCAGCAACCGGGGTGGGAACAATGAGCAGTTCTTC
>-|-|TRBV6-5|TRBJ2-7
CASSYRKEYGSYEQYF
TGTGCCAGCAGTTACAGGAAGGAGTATGGCTCCTACGAGCAGTACTTC
>-|-|TRBV2|TRBJ1-5
CASNRGVRGQPQHF
TGTGCCAGCAATCGCGGGGTCAGGGGTCAGCCCCAGCATTTT
>-|-|TRBV7-2|TRBJ1-2
CASSLGQGFTF
TGTGCCAGCAGCTTAGGGCAGGGCTTCACCTTC
>once|TRBD1|TRBV7-9|TRBJ2-7
CASSLMYGTGSYF
TGTGCCAGCAGCTTAATGTACGGGACAGGGTCGTACTTC
>-|TRBD1|TRBV19|TRBJ2-7
CASRDLGQGHEQYF
TGTGCCAGTAGGGATTTGGGACAGGGCCACGAGCAGTACTTC
>once|TRBD2|TRBV30|TRBJ2-2
CASGTSGRTGELFF
TGTGCCTCCGGGACTAGCGGGAGGACCGGGGAGCTGTTTTTT
>few|TRBD2|TRBV7-6|TRBJ2-3
CASSRGGGTDTQYF
TGTGCCAGCAGTCGGGGAGGGGGCACAGATACGCAGTATTTT
>-|-|TRBV5-6|TRBJ2-5
CASRPLENPLTEEQYF
TGTGCCAGCAGGCCTCTCGAGAATCCTCTAACGGAGGAGCAGTACTTC
>-|TRBD1|TRBV6-1|TRBJ1-4
CASSGGGQVTSREKLFF
TGTGCCAGCAGTGGGGGGGGACAGGTGACCTCCAGGGAAAAACTGTTTTTT
>-|-|TRBV10-3|TRBJ1-1
CAISEGNRRNTEAFF
TGTGCCATCAGTGAGGGGAACAGGCGGAACACTGAAGCTTTCTTT
>-|-|TRBV11-3|TRBJ2-1
CASSTTGTWVGNEQFF
TGTGCCAGCAGTACAACCGGGACCTGGGTCGGCAATGAGCAGTTCTTC
>few|-|TRBV20-1|TRBJ2-1
CSARGGAEQFF
TGCAGTGCTAGAGGAGGGGCTGAGCAGTTCTTC
>-|-|TRBV25-1|TRBJ1-6
CASSVKGSPLHF
TGTGCCAGCAGTGTCAAGGGGTCACCCCTCCACTTT
>-|-|TRBV30|TRBJ2-7
CAWSVLVGVSDEQYF
TGTGCCTGGAGTGTTCTGGTAGGTGTGTCTGACGAGCAGTACTTC
>-|-|TRBV5-1|TRBJ2-5
CASSPGTRETQYF
TGCGCCAGCAGCCCCGGGACAAGAGAGACCCAGTACTTC
>-|TRBD2|TRBV5-8|TRBJ2-7
CASSFGLAGGPHYEQYF
TGTGCCAGCAGCTTTGGGCTAGCGGGAGGCCCCCACTACGAGCAGTACTTC
>once|-|TRBV5-1|TRBJ1-1
CASSGGTGTEAFF
TGCGCCAGCAGTGGGGGGACGGGGACTGAAGCTTTCTTT
>-|-|TRBV7-2|TRBJ2-5
CASSLQARQETQYF
TGTGCCAGCAGCTTACAGGCGAGGCAAGAGACCCAGTACTTC
>-|TRBD2|TRBV6-1|TRBJ2-7
CASSEASSGMDEQYF
TGTGCCAGCAGTGAAGCGTCTAGCGGGATGGACGAGCAGTACTTC
>few|-|TRBV29-1|TRBJ2-1
CSVVRLRGPSNNEQFF
TGCAGCGTTGTCCGGCTTAGGGGACCATCGAACAATGAGCAGTTCTTC
>-|-|TRBV14|TRBJ2-1
CASSQVTAAYNEQFF
TGTGCCAGCAGCCAAGTTACCGCGGCATACAATGAGCAGTTCTTC
>once|TRBD1|TRBV7-2|TRBJ2-2
CASSSDRGRGELFF
TGTGCCAGCAGCTCGGACAGGGGCCGTGGGGAGCTGTTTTTT
>-|-|TRBV14|TRBJ1-1
CASSQTRGARAFF
TGTGCCAGCAGCCAAACACGGGGGGCGCGGGCTTTCTTT
>-|-|TRBV29-1|TRBJ2-3
CSVEGLAGPQYF
TGCAGCGTTGAAGGGTTGGCGGGACCGCAGTATTTT
>-|-|TRBV15|TRBJ2-1
CATSETGSPYDEQFF
TGTGCCACCAGCGAAACAGGGAGCCCTTACGATGAGCAGTTCTTC
>-|TRBD1|TRBV7-2|TRBJ1-3
CASSTRQGGGNTIYF
TGTGCCAGCAGCACCAGACAGGGAGGGGGAAACACCATATATTTT
>-|-|TRBV7-6|TRBJ2-1
CASSLNPSFNEQFF
TGTGCCAGCAGCTTAAACCCTAGCTTCAATGAGCAGTTCTTC
>-|-|TRBV7-9|TRBJ2-1
CASSLDGFSYNEQFF
TGTGCCAGCAGCTTGGACGGTTTCTCCTACAATGAGCAGTTCTTC
>-|TRBD2|TRBV7-9|TRBJ2-7
CASSLRLAGGTEQYF
TGTGCCAGCAGCCTAAGACTAGCGGGTGGCACGGAGCAGTACTTC
>-|-|TRBV7-8|TRBJ1-5
CASSLRPGSYSNQPQHF
TGTGCCAGCAGCTTAAGACCTGGGTCTTATAGCAATCAGCCCCAGCATTTT
>-|TRBD1|TRBV4-1|TRBJ1-1
CASRERQGEGTEAFF
TGCGCCAGCAGGGAAAGACAGGGGGAGGGCACTGAAGCTTTCTTT
>-|TRBD1|TRBV2|TRBJ2-7
CASSEAPSNRGQGNEQYF
TGTGCCAGCAGTGAAGCTCCGTCCAACCGGGGACAGGGGAACGAGCAGTACTTC
>-|-|TRBV28|TRBJ2-5
CASSLAPETQYF
TGTGCCAGCAGTTTAGCGCCAGAGACCCAGTACTTC
>-|-|TRBV5-6|TRBJ1-4
CASSWLLNSEKLFF
TGTGCCAGCAGCTGGCTACTCAACAGCGAAAAACTGTTTTTT